This T cell receptor beta chain was captured in a study of blood T cell repertoires in COVID-19 (dated by TCRdb to the early 2020s). Regarding the study in general: Samples from collaborators originated in the United States, Italy and Spain and spanned both the acute and convalescent phases of COVID-19. The material from the prospective study consisted of cDNA or gDNA derived from T cells, B-cell-depleted T cells, or PBMCs. Subjects who had been exposed to COVID-19, were actively infected with it, or had recovered from it provided the deeply sampled blood TCRbeta repertoires that made up the dataset. The repertoires were made available in a free public database intended to serve as a resource for research on the immune response to SARS-CoV-2. Samples were obtained from the ongoing ImmuneRACE study (first 160 participants) and from over a thousand subjects provided by 6 global collaborators. Sample metadata almost always included a de-identified subject ID, COVID-19 status, age in years and sex. Where available, HLA class I and class II types were obtained from metadata supplied by the sample provider rather than from assay-based typing. What the work shows at the level of the full study, not this receptor alone: How much clinical and demographic metadata was included differed by source and by participant, and the metadata was provided uncurated.

The junction carries 15 bases between V and J, which are trimmed by 5 bases and 7 bases respectively. The CDR3 covers 14 residues, taking in both the cysteine and the phenylalanine. CDR3 DNA only is kept here, 42 bases in frame from base 1. CDR1 and CDR2, per the germline V gene (reference sequence), are WNHNN and SYGVQD. TCRbeta CDR3 regions were amplified from genomic DNA by means of the immunoSEQ Assay, a bias-controlled multiplex PCR. Per the source publication's procedure: The number of nucleated cells in each sample was estimated by amplification of reference gene primers within the assay. Sequence reads were collapsed and filtered to measure the absolute abundance of every unique TCRbeta CDR3 rearrangement. For each sample, productive Simpson clonality was calculated as the square root of Simpson's diversity index over productive rearrangements. The source is immuneACCESS, and TCRdb retained only in-frame sequences with V and J called. Part of the clones is not carried over; for the studies checked, unresolved V genes explain less than half of this, and the remainder is unexplained. V, J and clone size were drawn from that table, and D and trimming were deduced from the DNA. The sample yields 77,000 or so clones; 83% were counted once. Jointly, the top ten make up roughly 6% of the sample.

About this clone itself: Its antigen is not yet known. Base qualities are not recorded, but no much larger clone differs from it by a single base.

The collaborating institutions used their own protocols to collect whole blood in K2EDTA tubes. Collaborator samples were shipped for TCRbeta analysis as frozen whole blood, isolated PBMCs, or DNA extracted from either sample type. Sequencing input: peripheral blood. The sequence is built from TRBV10-1 and TRBJ2-1, with TRBD2 tentatively as D gene (5 bases match). This TCR was recovered from a woman aged 55-75 years with acute or convalescent COVID-19. Here the CDR3 is given as CASSPWRVGNEQFF. The nucleotide sequence reads TGCGCCAGCAGTCCCTGGCGGGTTGGAAATGAGCAGTTCTTC.